The count of the clone carrying this T cell receptor (beta chain) is one. Its antigen is unidentified. One end of the junction is discordant with germline, which a read error may explain. This entry comes from a study of cytomegalovirus exposure and HLA in healthy donors. The study drew the donors from its approximately 120-subject validation cohort, separate from the roughly 670-subject first cohort. The germline gives CDR1 MRHNA, CDR2 SNTAGT. The CDR3 runs to 14 residues. This table comes from immunoSEQ multiplex PCR, and its TCRdb copy is limited to in-frame clones, with some not included. Of around 300,000 clones in the sample, 86% were seen once. Overall study results and limits: Associated with cytomegalovirus, according to the listing, were around 170 TCR beta chains. Subsequent analysis of the approximately 130 validation repertoires found a tendency for first-cohort TCR clusters to co-occur. In vitro testing confirmed a few CMV-associated chains as specific for CMV antigens.

The V gene is TRBV6-4, the J gene TRBJ2-2, with D possibly TRBD1 on 6 matching bases. This clonotype was obtained from a woman under 30 in good health and CMV-seronegative. Sequencing was performed on PBMCs. The CDR3 nucleotides are TGTGCCAGCAGTGAAGTGGGACAACACCGGGGAGCTGTTTTT. It yields the protein CASSEVGQHRGAVF.